This T cell receptor beta chain stems from a study of PD-1 blockade in classical Hodgkin lymphoma. This table comes from immunoSEQ multiplex PCR, and its TCRdb copy is limited to in-frame clones, with some not included. The sample lists 25,000 to 30,000 clones, about 80% occurring once. CDR1 and CDR2 (germline): SGHNT, YENEEA. The CDR3 runs to 14 residues. Deletions cut 5 bases from V and 3 bases from J, with 13 bases between. Each patient experienced a relapse that followed autologous stem cell transplantation, and brentuximab vedotin exposure varied. From thawed PBMCs, CD4+ T cells were purified using magnetic negative selection. Under best response, outcomes were complete response, partial response or progressive disease.

The sequences come from CD4+ T cells from blood, collected at baseline. The sequence came from a human donor with classical Hodgkin lymphoma. The chain recombines TRBV11-3 with TRBJ2-5; D might be TRBD1 (5 bases). The CDR3 DNA sequence: TGTGCCAGCAGCCCAAGACAGAATAAAGAGACCCAGTACTTC. Protein: CASSPRQNKETQYF.